At least ten counts were recorded for the clone carrying this T cell receptor beta chain. The antigen is undetermined. The data belong to a study of T cells in Graves' hyperthyroidism and ophthalmopathy. V lost 0 bases, J lost 0 bases, and 10 bases lay in between. There are 16 residues in the CDR3. Per germline, CDR1 SGHDT and CDR2 YYEEEE. Amplification of TCR beta CDR3 regions used RNA as the template. First-round RT-PCR with HTBI primers amplified the TCR CDR3 region. One entry per CDR3 protein results from TCRdb running MiXCR on the multiplex PCR reads. The data contain a few hundred thousand distinct CDR3 sequences, 13% to 15% of them singletons. General study points: Also found in blood were most expanded thyroid clonotypes above 0.001. A model built on 13 V-J features separated ophthalmopathy from stable hyperthyroidism.

Sample: blood. The receptor was derived from a woman aged 60-75 years with Graves' ophthalmopathy. The chain recombines TRBV5-6 with TRBJ2-1; unclear D gene. The CDR3 spells CASSLGGGRSYNEQFF. CDR3 in DNA: TGTGCCAGCAGCTTGGGAGGCGGCCGCTCCTACAATGAGCAGTTCTTC. Using reference TRBV5-6 and TRBJ2-1 for the parts outside the CDR3, the full variable domain is DAGVTQSPTHLIKTRGQQVTLRCSPKSGHDTVSWYQQALGQGPQFIFQYYEEEERQRGNFPDRFSGHQFPNYSSELNVNALLLGDSALYLCASSLGGGRSYNEQFFGPGTRLTVL.